The rows below give T cell receptor delta chains drawn from one sample of a study of gamma-delta chains in newborns, infants, children. TCRdb reanalyzed the reads using CATT. The sample lists 9,200 or so delta-chain clones, approximately 22% seen once, with about 4.2% in the top ten. The sequencing sample was made of blood. The receptors come from a child who was a newborn, infant or young child, either healthy, febrile or measles-vaccinated (not recorded which). CDR3s include the opening cysteine and the closing phenylalanine or tryptophan. D genes are given only for firm matches.

v_call: TRDV2
d_call: TRDD3
cdr3_aa: CACDTLTGGYGNSSWDTRQMFF

v_call: TRDV2
d_call: TRDD3
cdr3_aa: CACDTLGEPYTDKLIF

v_call: TRDV2
d_call: TRDD3
cdr3_aa: CACDTGEKLGEETDKIIF

v_call: TRDV2
d_call: TRDD3
cdr3_aa: CACDTVGGLGDIDTDKLIF

v_call: TRDV2
d_call: TRDD3
cdr3_aa: CACDPIRRVLGEGLIF

v_call: TRDV2
d_call: TRDD3
cdr3_aa: CACDTVLGDPYTDKLIF

v_call: TRDV2
d_call: NA
cdr3_aa: CACDGLGPGANTDKLIF

v_call: TRDV2
d_call: TRDD3
cdr3_aa: CACEELGDSWDTRQMFF

v_call: TRDV2
d_call: TRDD3
cdr3_aa: CACDALLGDTADKLIF

v_call: TRDV1
d_call: TRDD3
cdr3_aa: CALGELALPLYWGMRTDKLIF

v_call: TRDV2
d_call: NA
cdr3_aa: CACDTLGGGRYTDKLIF

v_call: TRDV2
d_call: NA
cdr3_aa: CACDTRGGGFMGTDKIIF

v_call: TRDV2
d_call: NA
cdr3_aa: CACDTVGSVYTDKLIF

v_call: TRDV1
d_call: NA
cdr3_aa: CALGNDLPMYWGRNKLIF